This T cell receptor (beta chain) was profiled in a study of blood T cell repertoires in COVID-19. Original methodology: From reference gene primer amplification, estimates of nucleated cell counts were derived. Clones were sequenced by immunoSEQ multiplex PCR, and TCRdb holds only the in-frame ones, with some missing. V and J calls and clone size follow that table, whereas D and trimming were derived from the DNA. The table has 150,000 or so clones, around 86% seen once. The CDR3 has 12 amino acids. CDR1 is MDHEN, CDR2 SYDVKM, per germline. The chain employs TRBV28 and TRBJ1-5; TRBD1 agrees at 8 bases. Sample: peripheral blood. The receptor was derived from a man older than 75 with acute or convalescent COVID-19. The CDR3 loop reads CAGGQGGQPQHF. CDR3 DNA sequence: TGTGCAGGAGGACAGGGCGGTCAGCCCCAGCATTTT.